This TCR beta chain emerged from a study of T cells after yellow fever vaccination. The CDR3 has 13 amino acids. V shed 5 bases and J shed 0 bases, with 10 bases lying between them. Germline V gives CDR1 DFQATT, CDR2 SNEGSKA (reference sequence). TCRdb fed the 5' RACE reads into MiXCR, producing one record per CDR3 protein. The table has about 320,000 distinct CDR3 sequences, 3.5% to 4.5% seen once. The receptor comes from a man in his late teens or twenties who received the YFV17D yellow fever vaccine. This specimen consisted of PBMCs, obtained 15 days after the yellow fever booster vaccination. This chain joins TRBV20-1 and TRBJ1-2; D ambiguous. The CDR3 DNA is TGCAGTGCTGCGGATACCACTAACTATGGCTACACCTTC. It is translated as CSAADTTNYGYTF.